This T cell receptor (beta chain) was documented in a study of cytomegalovirus exposure and HLA in healthy donors. Study-wide points: Diagnosis of cytomegalovirus status made by the classifier reportedly showed high specificity and sensitivity.

In regard to this clone: No antigen is known for it.

V was clipped by 4 bases and J by 6 bases; unmatched bases: 9. Germline V gene sequence: CDR1 SGDLS, CDR2 YYNGEE. The CDR3 has 15 residues. The PCR made use of 60 Vbeta and 13 Jbeta primers. Sequenced by immunoSEQ multiplex PCR; TCRdb stores in-frame clones only, minus some. The sample has 90,000 to 120,000 clones, roughly 77% seen once. Material: PBMCs. The V call is TRBV9, the J call TRBJ1-2; TRBD1 agrees at 10 bases. This TCR derives from a woman between 45 and 60 years old in good health and CMV-seropositive. CDR3 residues: CASSPNPGQGNGYTF. The CDR3 nucleotides are TGTGCCAGCAGCCCCAACCCGGGACAGGGGAATGGCTACACCTTC. The complete variable domain, with remaining parts taken from reference TRBV9 and TRBJ1-2, reads DSGVTQTPKHLITATGQRVTLRCSPRSGDLSVYWYQQSLDQGLQFLIQYYNGEERAKGNILERFSAQQFPDLHSELNLSSLELGDSALYFCASSPNPGQGNGYTFGSGTRLTVV.